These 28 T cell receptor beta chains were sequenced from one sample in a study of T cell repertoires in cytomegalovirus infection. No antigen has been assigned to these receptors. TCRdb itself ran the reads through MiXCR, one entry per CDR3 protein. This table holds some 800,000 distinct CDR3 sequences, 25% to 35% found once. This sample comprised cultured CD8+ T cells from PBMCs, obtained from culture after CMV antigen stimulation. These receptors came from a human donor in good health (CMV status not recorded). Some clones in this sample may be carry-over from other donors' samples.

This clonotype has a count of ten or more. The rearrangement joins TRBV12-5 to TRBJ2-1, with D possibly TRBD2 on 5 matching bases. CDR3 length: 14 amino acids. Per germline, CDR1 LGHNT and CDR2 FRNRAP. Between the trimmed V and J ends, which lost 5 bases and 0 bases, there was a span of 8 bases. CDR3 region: CASGRGSSYNEQFF. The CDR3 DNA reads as TGTGCTAGTGGTCGAGGGAGCTCCTACAATGAGCAGTTCTTC.

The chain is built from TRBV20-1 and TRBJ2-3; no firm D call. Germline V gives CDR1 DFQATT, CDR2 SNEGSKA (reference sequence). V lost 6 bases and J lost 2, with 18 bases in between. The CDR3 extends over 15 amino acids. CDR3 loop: CSAQFGVDDTDTQYF. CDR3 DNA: TGCAGTGCGCAATTCGGCGTTGACGACACAGATACGCAGTATTTT.

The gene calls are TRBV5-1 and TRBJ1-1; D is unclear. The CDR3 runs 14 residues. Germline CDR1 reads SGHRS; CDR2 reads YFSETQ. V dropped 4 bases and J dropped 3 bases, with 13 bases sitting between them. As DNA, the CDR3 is TGCGCCAGCAGCCAACGTGGACGGGACACTGAAGCTTTCTTT. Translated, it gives CASSQRGRDTEAFF. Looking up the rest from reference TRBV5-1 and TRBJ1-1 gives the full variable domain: KAGVTQTPRYLIKTRGQQVTLSCSPISGHRSVSWYQQTPGQGLQFLFEYFSETQRNKGNFPGRFSGRQFSNSRSEMNVSTLELGDSALYLCASSQRGRDTEAFFGQGTRLTVV.

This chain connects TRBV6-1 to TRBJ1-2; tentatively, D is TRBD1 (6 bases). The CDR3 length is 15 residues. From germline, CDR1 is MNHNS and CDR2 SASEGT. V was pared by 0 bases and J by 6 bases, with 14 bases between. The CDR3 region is CASSEAGGLIHGYTF. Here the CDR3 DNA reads TGTGCCAGCAGTGAAGCGGGGGGCTTAATCCATGGCTACACCTTC.

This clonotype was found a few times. CDR3 bases: TGTGCCAGCAGCTTAGACTCCTGGTCCCCGAACACTGAAGCTTTCTTT. It codes for CASSLDSWSPNTEAFF. The V gene is TRBV11-1, the J gene TRBJ1-1, with no clear D. Per the germline V gene, CDR1 is SGHAT and CDR2 is FQDESV (reference sequence). Trimming removed 1 base at V and 1 base at J, with 13 bases between. The CDR3 spans 16 residues.

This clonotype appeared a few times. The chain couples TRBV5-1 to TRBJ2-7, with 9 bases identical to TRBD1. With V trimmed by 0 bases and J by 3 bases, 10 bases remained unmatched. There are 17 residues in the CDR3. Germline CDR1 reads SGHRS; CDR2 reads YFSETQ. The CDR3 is CASSLGGQGPADYEQYV. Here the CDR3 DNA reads TGCGCCAGCAGCTTGGGGGGACAGGGACCGGCGGACTACGAGCAGTACGTC.

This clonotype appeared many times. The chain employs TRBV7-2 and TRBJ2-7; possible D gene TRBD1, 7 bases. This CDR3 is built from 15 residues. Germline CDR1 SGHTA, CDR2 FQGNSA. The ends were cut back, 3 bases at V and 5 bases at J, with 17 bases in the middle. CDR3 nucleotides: TGTGCCAGCAGCTTTAGGGGGCGGGGCATGGACGAGCAGTACTTC. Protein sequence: CASSFRGRGMDEQYF.

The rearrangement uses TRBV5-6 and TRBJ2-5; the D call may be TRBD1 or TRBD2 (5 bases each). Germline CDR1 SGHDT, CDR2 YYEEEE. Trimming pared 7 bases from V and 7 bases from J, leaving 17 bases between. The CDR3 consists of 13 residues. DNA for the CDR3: TGTGCCAGCGGGATTGGGGCCGGAGGGACCCAGTACTTC. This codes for CASGIGAGGTQYF.

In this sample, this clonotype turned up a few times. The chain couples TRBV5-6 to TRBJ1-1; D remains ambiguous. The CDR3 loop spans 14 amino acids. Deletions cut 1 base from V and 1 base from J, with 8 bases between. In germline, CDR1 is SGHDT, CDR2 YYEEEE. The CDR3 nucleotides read TGTGCCAGCAGCTTGCTGGAAAAGAACACTGAAGCTTTCTTT. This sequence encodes CASSLLEKNTEAFF. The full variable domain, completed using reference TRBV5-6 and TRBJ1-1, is DAGVTQSPTHLIKTRGQQVTLRCSPKSGHDTVSWYQQALGQGPQFIFQYYEEEERQRGNFPDRFSGHQFPNYSSELNVNALLLGDSALYLCASSLLEKNTEAFFGQGTRLTVV.

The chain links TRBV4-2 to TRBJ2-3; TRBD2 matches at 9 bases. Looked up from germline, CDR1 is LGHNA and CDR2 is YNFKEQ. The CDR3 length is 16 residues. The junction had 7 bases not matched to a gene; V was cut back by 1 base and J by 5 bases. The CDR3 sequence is CASSQGASGAGDTQYF. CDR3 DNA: TGTGCCAGCAGCCAAGGTGCTAGCGGGGCGGGAGATACGCAGTATTTT.

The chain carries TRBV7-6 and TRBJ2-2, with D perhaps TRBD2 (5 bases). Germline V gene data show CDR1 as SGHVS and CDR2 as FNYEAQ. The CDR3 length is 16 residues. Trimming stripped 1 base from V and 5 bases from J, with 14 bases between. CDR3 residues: CASSLGEIRSTGELFF. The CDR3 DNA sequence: TGTGCCAGCAGCTTAGGGGAGATCCGGTCGACCGGGGAGCTGTTTTTT.

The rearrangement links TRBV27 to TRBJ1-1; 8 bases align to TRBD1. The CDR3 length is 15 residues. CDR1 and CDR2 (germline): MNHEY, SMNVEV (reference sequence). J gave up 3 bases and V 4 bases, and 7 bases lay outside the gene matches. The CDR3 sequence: CASSSTGGEDTEAFF. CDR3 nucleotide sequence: TGTGCCAGCAGTTCCACAGGGGGTGAGGACACTGAAGCTTTCTTT.

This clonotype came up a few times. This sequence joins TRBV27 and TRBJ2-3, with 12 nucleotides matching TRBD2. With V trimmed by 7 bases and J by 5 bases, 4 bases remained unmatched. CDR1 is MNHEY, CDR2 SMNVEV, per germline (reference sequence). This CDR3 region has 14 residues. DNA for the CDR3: TGTGCCAGCACAGGACTAGCGGGGATAGATACGCAGTATTTT. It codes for CASTGLAGIDTQYF.

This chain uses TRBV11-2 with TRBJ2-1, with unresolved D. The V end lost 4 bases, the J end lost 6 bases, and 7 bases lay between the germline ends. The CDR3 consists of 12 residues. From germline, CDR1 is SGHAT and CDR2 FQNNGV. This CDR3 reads CASSSASNEQFF. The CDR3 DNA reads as TGTGCCAGCAGCTCCGCCAGCAATGAGCAGTTCTTC.

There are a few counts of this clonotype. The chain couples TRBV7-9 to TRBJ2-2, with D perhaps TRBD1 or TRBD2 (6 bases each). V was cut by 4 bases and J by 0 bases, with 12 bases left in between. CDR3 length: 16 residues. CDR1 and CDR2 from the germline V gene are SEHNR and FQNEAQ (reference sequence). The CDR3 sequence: CASSSPGGSNTGELFF. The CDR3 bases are TGTGCCAGCAGCTCACCCGGGGGCTCGAACACCGGGGAGCTGTTTTTT.

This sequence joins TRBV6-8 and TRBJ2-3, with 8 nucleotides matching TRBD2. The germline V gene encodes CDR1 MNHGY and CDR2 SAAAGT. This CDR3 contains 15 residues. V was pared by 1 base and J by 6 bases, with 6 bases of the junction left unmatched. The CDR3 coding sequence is TGTGCCAGCAGTTACTTCGGAGGACTAGCTGATACGCAGTATTTT. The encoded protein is CASSYFGGLADTQYF.

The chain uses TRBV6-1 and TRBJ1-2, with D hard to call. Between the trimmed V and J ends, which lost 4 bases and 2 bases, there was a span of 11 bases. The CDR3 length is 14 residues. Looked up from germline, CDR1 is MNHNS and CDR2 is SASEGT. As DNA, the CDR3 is TGTGCCAGCAGTGGTGGAGGATGGAACTATGGCTACACCTTC. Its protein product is CASSGGGWNYGYTF.

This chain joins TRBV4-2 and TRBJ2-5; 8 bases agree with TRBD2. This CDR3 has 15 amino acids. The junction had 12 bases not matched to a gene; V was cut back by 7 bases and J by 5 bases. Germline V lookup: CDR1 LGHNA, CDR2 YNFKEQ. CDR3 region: CASTEERGLFETQYF. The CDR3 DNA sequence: TGTGCCAGCACCGAGGAGCGGGGGCTCTTTGAGACCCAGTACTTC.

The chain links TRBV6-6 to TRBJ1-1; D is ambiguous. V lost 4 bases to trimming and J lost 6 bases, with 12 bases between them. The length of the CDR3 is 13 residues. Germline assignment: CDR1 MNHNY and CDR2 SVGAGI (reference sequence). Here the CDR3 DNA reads TGTGCCAGCAGTTTGGGGAGCTACCCTGAAGCTTTCTTT. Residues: CASSLGSYPEAFF.

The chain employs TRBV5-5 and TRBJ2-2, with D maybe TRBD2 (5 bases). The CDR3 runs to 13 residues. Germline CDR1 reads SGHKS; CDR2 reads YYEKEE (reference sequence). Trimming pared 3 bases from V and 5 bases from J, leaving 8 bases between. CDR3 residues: CASSSPGTGELFF. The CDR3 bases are TGTGCCAGCAGCTCACCGGGGACCGGGGAGCTGTTTTTT.

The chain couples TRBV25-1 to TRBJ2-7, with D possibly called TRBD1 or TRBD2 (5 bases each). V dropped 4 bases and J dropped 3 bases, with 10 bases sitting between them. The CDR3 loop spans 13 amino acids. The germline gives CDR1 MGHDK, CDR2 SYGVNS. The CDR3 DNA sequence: TGTGCCAGCAGTGGGGGACCTTTCTACGAGCAGTACGTC. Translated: CASSGGPFYEQYV.

CDR3 amino acids: CASSYSTGPRQETQYF. CDR3 bases: TGTGCCAGCAGTTACTCGACAGGACCCCGCCAAGAGACCCAGTACTTC. V is TRBV6-2 or TRBV6-3 and J is TRBJ2-5; a weak D match, TRBD1 (6 bases). V lost 0 bases to trimming and J lost 1 base, with 12 bases between them. Germline CDR1 and CDR2: MNHEY and SVGEGT. This CDR3 spans 16 amino acids.

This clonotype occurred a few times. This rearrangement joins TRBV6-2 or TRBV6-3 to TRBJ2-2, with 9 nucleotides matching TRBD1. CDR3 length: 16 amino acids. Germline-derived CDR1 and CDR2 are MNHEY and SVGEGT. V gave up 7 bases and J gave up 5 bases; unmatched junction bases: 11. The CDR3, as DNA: TGTGCCAGCATGGGCCCGGGACAGGGTGGTACCGGGGAGCTGTTTTTT. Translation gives CASMGPGQGGTGELFF.

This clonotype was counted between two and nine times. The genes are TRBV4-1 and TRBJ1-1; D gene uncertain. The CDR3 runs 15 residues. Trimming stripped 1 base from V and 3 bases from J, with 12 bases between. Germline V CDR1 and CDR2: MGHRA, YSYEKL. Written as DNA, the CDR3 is TGCGCCAGCAGCCAAGTGACAAAATTGGACACTGAAGCTTTCTTT. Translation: CASSQVTKLDTEAFF.

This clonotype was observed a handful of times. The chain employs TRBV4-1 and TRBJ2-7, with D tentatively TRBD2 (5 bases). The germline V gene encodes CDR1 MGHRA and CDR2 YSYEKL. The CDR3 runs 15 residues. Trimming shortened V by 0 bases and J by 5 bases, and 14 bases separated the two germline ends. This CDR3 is CASSQDRAGRDEQYF. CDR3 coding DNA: TGCGCCAGCAGCCAAGATCGGGCGGGCCGGGACGAGCAGTACTTC.

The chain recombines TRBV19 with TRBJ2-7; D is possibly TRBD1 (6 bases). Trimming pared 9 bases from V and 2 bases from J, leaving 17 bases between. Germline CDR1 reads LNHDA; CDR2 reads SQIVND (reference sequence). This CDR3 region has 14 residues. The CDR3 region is CASSTGTYPYEQYF. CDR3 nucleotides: TGTGCCAGCTCTACCGGGACATATCCCTACGAGCAGTACTTC.

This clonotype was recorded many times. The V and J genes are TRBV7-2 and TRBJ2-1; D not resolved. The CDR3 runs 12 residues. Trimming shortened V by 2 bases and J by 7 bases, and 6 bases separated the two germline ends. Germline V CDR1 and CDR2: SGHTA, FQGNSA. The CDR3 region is CASSLHHNEQFF. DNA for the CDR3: TGTGCCAGCAGCTTACACCATAATGAGCAGTTCTTC.

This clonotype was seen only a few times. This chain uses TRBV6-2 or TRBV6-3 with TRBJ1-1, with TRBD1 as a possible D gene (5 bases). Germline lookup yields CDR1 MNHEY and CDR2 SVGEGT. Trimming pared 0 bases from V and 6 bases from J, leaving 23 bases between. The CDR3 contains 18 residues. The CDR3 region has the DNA TGTGCCAGCAGTTACTCGTCATCCGGGGCTCGTTTGTTGCCTGAAGCTTTCTTT. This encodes CASSYSSSGARLLPEAFF.